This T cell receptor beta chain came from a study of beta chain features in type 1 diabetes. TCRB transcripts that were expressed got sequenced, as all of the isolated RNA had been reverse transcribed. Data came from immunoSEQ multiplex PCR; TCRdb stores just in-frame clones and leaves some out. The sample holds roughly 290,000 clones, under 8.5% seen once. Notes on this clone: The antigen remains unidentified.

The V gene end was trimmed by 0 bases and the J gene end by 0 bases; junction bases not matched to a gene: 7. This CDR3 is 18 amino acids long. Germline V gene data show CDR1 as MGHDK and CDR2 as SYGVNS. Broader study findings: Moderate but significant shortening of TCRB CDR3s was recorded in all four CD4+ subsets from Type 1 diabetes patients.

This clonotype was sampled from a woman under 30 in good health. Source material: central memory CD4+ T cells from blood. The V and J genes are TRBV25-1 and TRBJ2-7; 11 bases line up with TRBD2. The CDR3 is CASSEYTLTSGGSYEQYF. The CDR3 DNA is TGTGCCAGCAGTGAATATACCCTTACTAGCGGGGGCTCCTACGAGCAGTACTTC.